The rows below give T cell receptor beta chains drawn from one sample of a study of blood T cell repertoires in COVID-19. Profiling relied on immunoSEQ multiplex PCR, and the TCRdb table lists in-frame clones only, not all of them. This sample has roughly 250,000 clones, with more than 75% found just once. The sample was PBMCs or T cells enriched from blood (not recorded which). These receptors were taken from a woman in her thirties or forties with acute COVID-19. CDR3s include the opening cysteine and the closing phenylalanine or tryptophan. The order of the fields is D gene, V gene, clone size, J gene, CDR3 DNA, CDR3 protein. D genes are given only for firm matches. Rows may omit the clone size; those that give it use once, few, many or a size class.

TRBD1	TRBV19	NA	TRBJ1-1	TGTGCCAGTAGTATAAAAGGGGGCCGAGCTTTCTTT	CASSIKGGRAFF
TRBD2	TRBV11-3	NA	TRBJ2-7	TGTGCCAGCAGCTTAAAGGTGCGGACTAGCGGCTCCTACGAGCAGTACTTC	CASSLKVRTSGSYEQYF
NA	TRBV5-1	NA	TRBJ1-5	TGCGCCAGCAGCACGGGGGGTTCCAATCAGCCCCAGCATTTT	CASSTGGSNQPQHF
TRBD2	TRBV19	NA	TRBJ2-1	TGTGCCAGTAGCGGGACTAGCGGGAATAATGAGCAGTTCTTC	CASSGTSGNNEQFF
TRBD2	TRBV5-1	once	TRBJ2-1	TGCGCCAGCACCCCGACTAGCGGGGTCTCCTACAATGAGCAGTTCTTC	CASTPTSGVSYNEQFF
TRBD1	TRBV11-2	NA	TRBJ1-5	TGTGCCAGCAGCTTAGGATCGTTGTGGACAGGCGTCGGCAATCAGCCCCAGCATTTT	CASSLGSLWTGVGNQPQHF
NA	TRBV18	NA	TRBJ1-1	TGTGCCAGCTCCGAGACAGTGAACACTGAAGCTTTCTTT	CASSETVNTEAFF
TRBD1	TRBV10-3	NA	TRBJ1-2	TGTGCCATCAGGGGGACAGGGCTCGACTATGGCTACACCTTC	CAIRGTGLDYGYTF
NA	TRBV5-1	once	TRBJ1-1	TGCGCCAGCAGCCTTACACTGAACACTGAAGCTTTCTTT	CASSLTLNTEAFF
TRBD2	TRBV11-2	once	TRBJ2-1	TGTGCCAGCAGCCGCCGCGGACTAGAAGACAATGAGCAGTTCTTC	CASSRRGLEDNEQFF
TRBD1	TRBV7-2	once	TRBJ2-7	TGTGCCAGCAGCTTAAGTCGATGGGCAGGGGGTTCCTACGAGCAGTACTTC	CASSLSRWAGGSYEQYF
NA	TRBV6-5	NA	TRBJ2-4	TGTGCCAGCAGTTACTCCAGGGATGCCAAAAACATTCAGTACTTC	CASSYSRDAKNIQYF
NA	TRBV30	once	TRBJ2-7	TGTGCCTGGAACGGCAGGGGCCCCTACGAGCAGTACTTC	CAWNGRGPYEQYF
TRBD1	TRBV9	NA	TRBJ1-6	TGTGCCAGCAGCGCTCCGGGACAGGGTTACTCACCCCTCCACTTT	CASSAPGQGYSPLHF
TRBD2	TRBV4-1	NA	TRBJ2-3	TGCGCCAGCAGCCAAGAAACTAGCGGGAGTGTCGGCACAGATACGCAGTATTTT	CASSQETSGSVGTDTQYF
TRBD1	TRBV19	NA	TRBJ1-1	TGTGCCAGTAAAAAGGGACAGGGGAGGTATATCGCTGAAGCTTTCTTT	CASKKGQGRYIAEAFF
TRBD2	TRBV6-5	NA	TRBJ2-7	TGTGCCAGCAGTCTAGCGGGAGCAAGCAACGAGCAGTACTTC	CASSLAGASNEQYF
TRBD2	TRBV27	NA	TRBJ2-1	TGTGCCAGCAGACTAGCGGACTATGGAGTTAATGAGCAGTTCTTC	CASRLADYGVNEQFF
TRBD2	TRBV30	NA	TRBJ2-1	TGTGCCTGGAGTGACGGGGCGGGAGCCCCTGAGCAGTTCTTC	CAWSDGAGAPEQFF
NA	TRBV21-1	NA	TRBJ2-3	TGTGCCAGCATACAGATCACAGATACGCAGTATTTT	CASIQITDTQYF
NA	TRBV2	NA	TRBJ1-4	TGTGCCACCGGCAAAGCAGGGGTGGGGGAAAAACTGTTTTTT	CATGKAGVGEKLFF
NA	TRBV9	NA	TRBJ1-1	TGTGCCAGCAGCGTAACCGACAGAAACACTGAAGCTTTCTTT	CASSVTDRNTEAFF
NA	TRBV12-5	NA	TRBJ1-2	TGTGCTAGTGCACCGGAGACTAACTATGGCTACACCTTC	CASAPETNYGYTF